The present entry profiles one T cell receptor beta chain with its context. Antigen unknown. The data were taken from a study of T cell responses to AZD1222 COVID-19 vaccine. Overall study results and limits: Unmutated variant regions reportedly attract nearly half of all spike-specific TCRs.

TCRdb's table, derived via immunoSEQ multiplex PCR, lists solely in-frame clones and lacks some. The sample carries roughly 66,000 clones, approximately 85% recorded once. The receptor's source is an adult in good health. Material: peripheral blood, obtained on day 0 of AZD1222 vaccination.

CDR3 DNA: TGTGCCAGCAGCCAAGGTCCGGGACAGGGGGCGGAGGGAGCCAAAAACATTCAGTACTTC. Translation gives CASSQGPGQGAEGAKNIQYF. The V and J genes are TRBV3-1 (or the pseudogene TRBV3-2) and TRBJ2-4; 12 bases align to TRBD1. Germline-derived CDR1 and CDR2 are LGHDT and YNNKEL (reference sequence). The ends lost 1 base at V and 0 bases at J; junction bases unmatched: 10. This CDR3 region has 20 residues.